This TCR beta chain is drawn from a study of identical twins. Whole-study results and caveats: There is a chance that invariant MAIT and iNKT cells partially muddied zero-insertion analyses. There were fewer insertions in abundant cord blood beta clonotypes, but memory repertoires showed no such pattern.

Germline V gene lookup returns CDR1 LGHDT and CDR2 YNNKEL (reference sequence). This CDR3 is built from 14 residues. The V and J ends lost 4 bases and 5 bases, in that order; junction bases with no gene match: 7. With template switching, a universal primer site was added, and the cDNA carried unique molecular identifiers. From the 5' RACE reads, TCRdb called clonotypes with MiXCR, one entry per CDR3 protein. The top ten clones hold more than 8% of a sample with around 340,000 distinct CDR3 sequences, roughly 9% of them seen once. In this sample, this clonotype turned up many times. Its antigen is still unknown.

The V and J genes are TRBV3-1 and TRBJ1-1; the match to TRBD1 covers 7 bases. The sequenced sample was naive T cells sorted from blood. The clonotype was recovered from a woman aged 45-60 years in good health. The CDR3 DNA follows: TGTGCCAGCAGCCCTAGACCAGGGGGTACTGAAGCTTTCTTT. Its protein is CASSPRPGGTEAFF.